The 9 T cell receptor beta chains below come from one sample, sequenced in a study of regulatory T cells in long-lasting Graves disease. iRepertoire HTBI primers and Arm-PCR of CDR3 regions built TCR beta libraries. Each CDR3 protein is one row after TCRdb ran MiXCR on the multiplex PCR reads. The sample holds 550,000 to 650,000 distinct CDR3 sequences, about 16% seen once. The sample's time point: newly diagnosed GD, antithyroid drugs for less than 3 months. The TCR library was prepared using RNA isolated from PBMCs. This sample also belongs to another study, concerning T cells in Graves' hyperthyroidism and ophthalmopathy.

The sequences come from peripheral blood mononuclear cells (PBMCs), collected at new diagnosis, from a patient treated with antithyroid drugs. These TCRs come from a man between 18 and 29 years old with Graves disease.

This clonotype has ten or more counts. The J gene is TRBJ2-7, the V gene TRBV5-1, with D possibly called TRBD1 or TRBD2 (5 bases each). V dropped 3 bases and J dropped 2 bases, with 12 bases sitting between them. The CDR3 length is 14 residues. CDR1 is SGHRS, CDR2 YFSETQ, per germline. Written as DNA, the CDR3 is TGCGCCAGCAGCTCGGGGCAGGCGGCCTACGAGCAGTACTTC. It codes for CASSSGQAAYEQYF.

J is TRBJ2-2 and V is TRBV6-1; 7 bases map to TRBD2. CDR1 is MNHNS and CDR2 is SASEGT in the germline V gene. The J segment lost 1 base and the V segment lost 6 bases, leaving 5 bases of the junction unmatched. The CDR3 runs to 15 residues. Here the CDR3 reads CASRAGLWNTGELFF. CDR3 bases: TGTGCCAGCAGGGCGGGACTATGGAACACCGGGGAGCTGTTTTTT.

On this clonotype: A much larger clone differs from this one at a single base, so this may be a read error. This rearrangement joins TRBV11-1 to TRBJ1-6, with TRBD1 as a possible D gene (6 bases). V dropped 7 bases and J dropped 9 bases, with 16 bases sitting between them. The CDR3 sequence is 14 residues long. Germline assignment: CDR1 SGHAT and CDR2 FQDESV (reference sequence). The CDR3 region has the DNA TGTGCCAGCAAAACGGGGGCGCGGGCTTCACCCCTCCACTTT. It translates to CASKTGARASPLHF.

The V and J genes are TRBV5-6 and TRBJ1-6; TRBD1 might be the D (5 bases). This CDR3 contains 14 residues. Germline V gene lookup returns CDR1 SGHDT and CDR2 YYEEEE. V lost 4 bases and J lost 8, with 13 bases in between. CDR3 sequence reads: CASSPAGYDSPLHF. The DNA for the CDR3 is TGTGCCAGCAGCCCCGCAGGGTATGATTCACCCCTCCACTTT.

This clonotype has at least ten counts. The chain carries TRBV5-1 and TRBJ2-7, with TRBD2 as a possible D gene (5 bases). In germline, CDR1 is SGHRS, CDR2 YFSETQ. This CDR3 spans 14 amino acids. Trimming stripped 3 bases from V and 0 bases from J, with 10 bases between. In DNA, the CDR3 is TGCGCCAGCAGCTGGGGAGACCCCTCCTACGAGCAGTACTTC. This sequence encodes CASSWGDPSYEQYF.

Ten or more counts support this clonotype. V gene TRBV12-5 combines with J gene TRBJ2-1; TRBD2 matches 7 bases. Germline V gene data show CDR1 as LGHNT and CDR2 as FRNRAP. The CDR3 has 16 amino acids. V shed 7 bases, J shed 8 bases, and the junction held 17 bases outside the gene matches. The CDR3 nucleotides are TGTGCTAGTGAACCCGTGAGGCAGAGCGGGATGGATGAGCAGTTCTTC. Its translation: CASEPVRQSGMDEQFF.

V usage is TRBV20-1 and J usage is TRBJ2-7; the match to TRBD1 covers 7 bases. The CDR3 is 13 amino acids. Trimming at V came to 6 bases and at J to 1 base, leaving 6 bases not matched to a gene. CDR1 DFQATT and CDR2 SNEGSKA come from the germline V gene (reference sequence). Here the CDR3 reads CSARDRHSYEQYF. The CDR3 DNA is TGCAGTGCCAGGGACAGACATTCCTACGAGCAGTACTTC.

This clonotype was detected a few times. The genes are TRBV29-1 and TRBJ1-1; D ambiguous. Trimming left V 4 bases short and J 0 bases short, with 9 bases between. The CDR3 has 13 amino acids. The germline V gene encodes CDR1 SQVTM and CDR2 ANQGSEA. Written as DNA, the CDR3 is TGCAGCGTTGCTATAACCATGAACACTGAAGCTTTCTTT. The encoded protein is CSVAITMNTEAFF.

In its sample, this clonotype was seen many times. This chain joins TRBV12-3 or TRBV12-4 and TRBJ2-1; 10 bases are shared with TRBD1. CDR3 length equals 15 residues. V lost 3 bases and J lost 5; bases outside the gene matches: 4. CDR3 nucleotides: TGTGCCAGCAGTTTTAGACAGGGGGCGAACAATGAGCAGTTCTTC. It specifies CASSFRQGANNEQFF.